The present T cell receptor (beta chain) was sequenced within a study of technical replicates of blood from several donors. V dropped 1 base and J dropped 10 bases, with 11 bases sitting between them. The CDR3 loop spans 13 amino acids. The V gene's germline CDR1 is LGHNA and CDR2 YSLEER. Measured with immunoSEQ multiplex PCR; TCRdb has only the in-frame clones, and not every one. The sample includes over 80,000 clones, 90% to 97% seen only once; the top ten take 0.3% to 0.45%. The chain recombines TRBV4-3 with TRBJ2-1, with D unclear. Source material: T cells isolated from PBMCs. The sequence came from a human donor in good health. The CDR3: CASSQGVIQEQFF. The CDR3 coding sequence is TGCGCCAGCAGCCAAGGTGTCATCCAGGAGCAGTTCTTC.